What follows are 8 T cell receptor beta chains derived from one specimen sequenced in a study of blood T cells in healthy people across ages. A second roughly 6 to 11 cycle PCR used barcoded and J-beta primers. MiXCR, applied by TCRdb to the 5' RACE reads, yields one record per CDR3 protein. The sample has some 640,000 distinct CDR3 sequences, 45% to 50% seen once. Sequenced sample: blood. The receptors here all came from a woman aged 55-70 years in good health.

The rearrangement uses TRBV20-1 and TRBJ2-1; possible D gene TRBD2, 5 bases. The germline V and J ends were trimmed by 5 bases and 7 bases, with 21 bases remaining between them. This CDR3 contains 15 residues. Germline loops: CDR1 DFQATT, CDR2 SNEGSKA (reference sequence). CDR3 sequence: CSAPVSGEKKNEQFF. The DNA for the CDR3 is TGCAGTGCTCCCGTGTCTGGGGAGAAGAAGAATGAGCAGTTCTTC.

The V and J genes are TRBV20-1 and TRBJ2-7; D is ambiguous. Germline CDR1 and CDR2: DFQATT and SNEGSKA (reference sequence). V was trimmed by 0 bases and J by 2 bases, leaving 11 bases between them. This CDR3 spans 14 amino acids. As DNA, the CDR3 is TGCAGTGCTAGAGATCGGCGGCGCCCCTACGAGCAGTACTTC. Translated, it gives CSARDRRRPYEQYF.

The V and J genes are TRBV29-1 and TRBJ2-3; 8 bases match TRBD1. Trimming at V came to 6 bases and at J to 1 base, leaving 3 bases not matched to a gene. The CDR3 is 13 amino acids. Germline V gene data show CDR1 as SQVTM and CDR2 as ANQGSEA. The CDR3: CSVDREGTDTQYF. The CDR3 DNA reads as TGCAGCGTGGACAGGGAGGGCACAGATACGCAGTATTTT.

This clonotype appeared a few times. The V call is TRBV5-1, the J call TRBJ2-1; the match to TRBD1 covers 11 bases. The CDR3 length is 17 residues. Germline values: CDR1 SGHRS, CDR2 YFSETQ. V dropped 4 bases and J dropped 6; count of bases not matched to a gene: 12. CDR3 coding DNA: TGCGCCAGCAGCCAAGCGGGGTGGACAGGGGGCTCCAATGAGCAGTTCTTC. This encodes CASSQAGWTGGSNEQFF.

The chain combines TRBV11-2 with TRBJ2-1; D is undetermined. V lost 2 bases and J lost 2, with 13 bases in between. CDR1 and CDR2 from the germline V gene are SGHAT and FQNNGV. The CDR3 covers 16 residues. CDR3 sequence reads: CASSLTGGGTYNEQFF. Here the CDR3 DNA reads TGTGCCAGCAGCTTAACCGGCGGTGGTACCTACAATGAGCAGTTCTTC. Looking up the rest from reference TRBV11-2 and TRBJ2-1 gives the full variable domain: EAGVAQSPRYKIIEKRQSVAFWCNPISGHATLYWYQQILGQGPKLLIQFQNNGVVDDSQLPKDRFSAERLKGVDSTLKIQPAKLEDSAVYLCASSLTGGGTYNEQFFGPGTRLTVL.

This clonotype was observed a few times. V and J are TRBV11-2 and TRBJ2-7; TRBD2 aligns across 7 bases. Germline V lookup: CDR1 SGHAT, CDR2 FQNNGV. The CDR3 sequence is 15 residues long. Trimming cost V 4 bases and J 2 bases; bases outside gene matches: 8. Here the CDR3 DNA reads TGTGCCAGCAGCTCCCAATGGGGGGGAACCTACGAGCAGTACTTC. Amino acids: CASSSQWGGTYEQYF.

The chain employs TRBV2 and TRBJ1-2; D unclear. The V gene lost 3 bases and the J gene lost 8 bases, with 10 bases spanning the gap. Germline-derived CDR1 and CDR2 are SNHLY and FYNNEI. CDR3 length: 12 amino acids. Here the CDR3 reads CASSDSVGGYTF. The CDR3 coding sequence is TGTGCCAGCAGTGATTCGGTGGGGGGCTACACCTTC.

Of note for this clonotype: A single base separates this from a much larger clone, so it may be a read error. The rearrangement links TRBV20-1 to TRBJ1-2; no firm D call. The germline V gene encodes CDR1 DFQATT and CDR2 SNEGSKA (reference sequence). The CDR3 covers 16 residues. The V and J ends lost 3 bases and 6 bases respectively, with 23 bases between them. CDR3: CSASSLEVFLPNGYTF. The CDR3 DNA is TGCAGTGCTAGTTCCCTGGAGGTATTTCTCCCCAATGGCTACACCTTC.